A single sample gave rise to the 21 T cell receptor beta chains below, sequenced in a study of OX40 agonist ivuxolimab in advanced cancers. Sequencing used immunoSEQ multiplex PCR; TCRdb keeps in-frame clones, though not all of them. The sample lists under 85,000 clones; 80% to 90% were seen once. The material sequenced was CD4+ or CD8+ T cells sorted from blood, taken in a trial of the OX40 agonist ivuxolimab. These receptors were taken from an adult with an advanced solid tumor such as melanoma, head and neck, liver or kidney cancer.

This sequence joins TRBV6-1 and TRBJ1-6; D remains ambiguous. Germline V gene lookup returns CDR1 MNHNS and CDR2 SASEGT. CDR3 length: 14 residues. V was cut by 4 bases and J by 7 bases, with 11 bases left in between. CDR3 sequence: CASSVSLGNSPLHF. The CDR3 bases are TGTGCCAGCAGTGTATCCCTCGGGAATTCACCCCTCCACTTT.

This clone occurred a few times. V gene TRBV11-3 combines with J gene TRBJ1-1; 9 nucleotides align to TRBD1. Trimming removed 6 bases from V and 5 bases from J; junction bases left unmatched: 7. The CDR3 totals 14 residues. CDR1 is SGHNT and CDR2 is YENEEA in the germline V gene. Here the CDR3 DNA reads TGTGCCAGCAGACCCGGGACAGGGTGGACTGAAGCTTTCTTT. Amino acid sequence: CASRPGTGWTEAFF.

V and J are TRBV9 and TRBJ1-5; D call uncertain. Trimming pared 0 bases from V and 6 bases from J, leaving 13 bases between. This CDR3 is built from 15 residues. In germline, CDR1 is SGDLS, CDR2 YYNGEE. CDR3 nucleotide sequence: TGTGCCAGCAGCGTAGCCCCCAATTTCGGTCAGCCCCAGCATTTT. Its protein product is CASSVAPNFGQPQHF.

This chain links TRBV21-1 with TRBJ1-4; the listed D gene, TRBD1, was not tested against the DNA. TRBV21-1 is labeled a pseudogene. This CDR3 region has 15 residues. CDR3 residues: CASSRKGQLNEKLFF. CDR3 bases: TGTGCCAGCAGCCGGAAGGGACAGCTTAATGAAAAACTGTTTTTT.

The V gene is TRBV6-6, the J gene TRBJ2-7, with 8 bases matching TRBD1. The CDR3 sequence is 13 residues long. Germline V gene data show CDR1 as MNHNY and CDR2 as SVGAGI (reference sequence). Unmatched junction bases numbered 9, after V lost 10 bases and J lost 4 bases. DNA for the CDR3: TGTGCCACCTGGCGGACAGGGTGGTACGAGCAGTACTTC. This encodes CATWRTGWYEQYF.

DNA of the CDR3: TGTGCCAGCAGTGCGGGGCAGCCTAACACCGGGGAGCTGTTTTTT. Its protein product is CASSAGQPNTGELFF. The chain carries TRBV6-1 and TRBJ2-2; D is perhaps TRBD1 or TRBD2 (5 bases each). The CDR3 runs to 15 residues. The ends were cut back, 4 bases at V and 2 bases at J, with 11 bases in the middle. Germline CDR1 MNHNS, CDR2 SASEGT.

This clone was seen a few times. This rearrangement joins TRBV7-9 to TRBJ2-7; tentatively, D is TRBD2 (5 bases). The germline V gene encodes CDR1 SEHNR and CDR2 FQNEAQ (reference sequence). The CDR3 consists of 14 residues. The V gene lost 6 bases and the J gene lost 3 bases, with 15 bases spanning the gap. In nucleotides, the CDR3 is TGTGCCAGCAGTCCTTCGGGGTCGGTCTACGAGCAGTACTTC. Its translation is CASSPSGSVYEQYF.

V is TRBV6-6 and J is TRBJ2-2, with 7 bases that match TRBD2. V lost 10 bases and J lost 3; bases outside the gene matches: 5. CDR1 is MNHNY and CDR2 is SVGAGI in the germline V gene (reference sequence). CDR3 size: 13 residues. CDR3 DNA sequence: TGTGCCATTCGACTAGCCCACACCGGGGAGCTGTTTTTT. Protein sequence: CAIRLAHTGELFF.

V usage is TRBV29-1 and J usage is TRBJ2-3; 9 positions agree with TRBD2. The germline gives CDR1 SQVTM, CDR2 ANQGSEA. The CDR3 has 14 residues. V lost 6 bases and J lost 1; bases outside the gene matches: 5. CDR3 in amino acids: CSVLRLAGTDTQYF. The CDR3 nucleotides read TGCAGCGTACTCCGACTAGCGGGCACAGATACGCAGTATTTT.

The DNA of the CDR3 is TGTGCCAGCAGCAGGAGGAATGAGCAGTTCTTC. Its protein is CASSRRNEQFF. The chain combines TRBV6-1 with TRBJ2-1; a possible D gene is TRBD2 (5 bases). V was shortened by 6 bases and J by 7 bases, with 7 bases between the two germline ends. The germline CDR1 and CDR2 sequences are MNHNS and SASEGT. The CDR3 is 11 residues long.

This sequence joins TRBV7-3 and TRBJ2-5; TRBD1 agrees at 9 bases. Germline CDR1 and CDR2: SGHTA and FQGTGA. Trimming took 2 bases from V and 7 from J; bases not matched to a gene: 5. This CDR3 region has 14 residues. This CDR3 is CASSLEGQGGTQYF. Written as DNA, the CDR3 is TGTGCCAGCAGCTTAGAGGGACAGGGAGGGACCCAGTACTTC.

The chain carries TRBV27 and TRBJ2-5; 8 bases are a match to TRBD2. In germline, CDR1 is MNHEY, CDR2 SMNVEV (reference sequence). With 5 bases clipped from V and 5 bases from J, the junction kept 7 bases outside the gene matches. This CDR3 is 14 amino acids long. CDR3 nucleotides: TGTGCCAGCAGTACGGGGGGGGGCAGGGAGACCCAGTACTTC. Amino acids: CASSTGGGRETQYF.

The gene calls are TRBV6-1 and TRBJ1-5; 10 nucleotides match TRBD1. Germline CDR1 and CDR2: MNHNS and SASEGT. V gave up 6 bases and J gave up 7 bases; unmatched junction bases: 9. CDR3 length equals 15 residues. The CDR3 DNA reads as TGTGCCAGCAGAGGGGACAGGGGTTTTTACCAGCCCCAGCATTTT. As protein: CASRGDRGFYQPQHF.

The rearrangement links TRBV5-1 to TRBJ2-3; 10 bases agree with TRBD1. Trimming took 0 bases from V and 7 from J; bases not matched to a gene: 2. The CDR3 extends over 14 amino acids. Germline V gene data show CDR1 as SGHRS and CDR2 as YFSETQ. The CDR3 loop reads CASSLGDRGHTQYF. As DNA, the CDR3 is TGCGCCAGCAGCTTGGGGGACAGGGGCCATACGCAGTATTTT. Full variable domain (rest looked up from reference TRBV5-1 and TRBJ2-3): KAGVTQTPRYLIKTRGQQVTLSCSPISGHRSVSWYQQTPGQGLQFLFEYFSETQRNKGNFPGRFSGRQFSNSRSEMNVSTLELGDSALYLCASSLGDRGHTQYFGPGTRLTVL.

The chain recombines TRBV15 with TRBJ2-3; a weak D match, TRBD1 (5 bases). Germline assignment: CDR1 LNHNV and CDR2 YYDKDF (reference sequence). V was trimmed by 8 bases and J by 1 base, leaving 13 bases between them. This CDR3 region has 14 residues. This chain's CDR3 is CATSGQLGTDTQYF. CDR3 bases: TGTGCCACCTCCGGACAACTGGGCACAGATACGCAGTATTTT.

This chain connects TRBV10-3 to TRBJ2-5; 8 bases line up with TRBD1. Germline loops: CDR1 ENHRY, CDR2 SYGVKD. This CDR3 contains 15 residues. The J segment lost 1 base and the V segment lost 6 bases, leaving 7 bases of the junction unmatched. The CDR3 protein is CAIRSAGGGQETQYF. CDR3 in DNA: TGTGCCATCAGGTCGGCAGGGGGCGGCCAAGAGACCCAGTACTTC.

The chain recombines TRBV25-1 with TRBJ2-5; TRBD1 might be the D (5 bases). Germline CDR1 reads MGHDK; CDR2 reads SYGVNS. The V gene lost 6 bases and the J gene lost 2 bases, with 19 bases spanning the gap. The CDR3 length is 16 residues. The CDR3 loop reads CASSLGRRVGQETQYF. DNA of the CDR3: TGTGCCAGCAGCCTAGGGCGCAGGGTTGGGCAAGAGACCCAGTACTTC. The variable domain in full, with the rest retrieved from reference TRBV25-1 and TRBJ2-5, is EADIYQTPRYLVIGTGKKITLECSQTMGHDKMYWYQQDPGMELHLIHYSYGVNSTEKGDLSSESTVSRIRTEHFPLTLESARPSHTSQYLCASSLGRRVGQETQYFGPGTRLLVL.

This chain uses TRBV6-6 with TRBJ1-2, with D maybe TRBD1 (6 bases). The germline V and J ends were trimmed by 2 bases and 6 bases, with 10 bases remaining between them. The CDR3 spans 13 residues. The germline CDR1 and CDR2 sequences are MNHNY and SVGAGI (reference sequence). For the CDR3, the DNA is TGTGCCAGCAGTTACGAACAGGGACATGGCTACACCTTC. Translation: CASSYEQGHGYTF.

V and J are TRBV2 and TRBJ2-3, with TRBD2 identical over 8 bases. This CDR3 comprises 14 residues. Germline CDR1 SNHLY, CDR2 FYNNEI. V trimming: 6 bases; J trimming: 1 base; junction bases outside the gene matches: 3. This CDR3 reads CASRSGGGTDTQYF. The DNA for the CDR3 is TGTGCCAGCAGGTCGGGGGGGGGCACAGATACGCAGTATTTT.

The chain couples TRBV7-1 to TRBJ1-5; D unresolved. TRBV7-1 counts as an open reading frame of uncertain function. The CDR3 is 14 amino acids. V was trimmed by 5 bases and J by 1 base, leaving 9 bases between them. CDR3 nucleotides: TGTGCCAGCAGCCCCGTCTTGAGCAATCAGCCCCAGCATTTT. Its translation: CASSPVLSNQPQHF.

The rearrangement uses TRBV19 and TRBJ1-4, with 7 bases lining up with TRBD1. The V and J ends lost 6 bases and 7 bases, in that order; junction bases with no gene match: 11. The CDR3 totals 15 residues. The germline V gene has CDR1 LNHDA and CDR2 SQIVND (reference sequence). The CDR3 region is CASRPRDRVFEKLFF. The CDR3 bases are TGTGCCAGTAGGCCCCGAGACAGGGTATTTGAAAAACTGTTTTTT.